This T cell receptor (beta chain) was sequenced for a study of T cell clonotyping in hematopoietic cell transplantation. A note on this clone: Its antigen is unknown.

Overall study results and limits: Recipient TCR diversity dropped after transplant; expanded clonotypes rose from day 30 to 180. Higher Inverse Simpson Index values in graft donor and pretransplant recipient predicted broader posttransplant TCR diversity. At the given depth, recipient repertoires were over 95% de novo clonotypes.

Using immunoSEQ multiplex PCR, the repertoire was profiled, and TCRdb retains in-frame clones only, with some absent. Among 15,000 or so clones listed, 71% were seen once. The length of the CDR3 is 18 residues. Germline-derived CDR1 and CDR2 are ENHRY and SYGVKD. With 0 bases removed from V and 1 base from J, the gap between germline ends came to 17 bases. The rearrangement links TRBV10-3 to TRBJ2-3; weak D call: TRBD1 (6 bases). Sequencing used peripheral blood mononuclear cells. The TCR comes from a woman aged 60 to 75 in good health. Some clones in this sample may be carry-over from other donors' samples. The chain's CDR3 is CAISESQTGYGGTDTQYF. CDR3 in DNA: TGTGCCATCAGTGAGTCACAGACAGGTTATGGGGGCACAGATACGCAGTATTTT.